This TCR beta chain derives from a study of neurological immune-mediated disorders. Whole-study context: In a group of some 35 multiple sclerosis patients, 31 had the relapsing-remitting type and 3 had the secondary progressive type.

The CDR3 consists of 13 residues. J lost 9 bases, V lost 3 bases, and 1 base had no gene match. CDR1 and CDR2 (germline): KGHSH, LQKENI. The sample's time point: longitudinal time-point 2. This clonotype was detected many times. The cDNA was generated through 5'RACE incorporating 10-nucleotide random UMIs. In each sequencing run, over 180 million TCR-beta sequences were generated from 15-18 subjects. TCRdb processed the 5' RACE reads anew with MiXCR; each CDR3 protein has one entry. The table includes over 75,000 distinct CDR3 sequences, about 5.6% detected once. The clonotype was recovered from a woman aged 60-75 years with multiple sclerosis. Input material: PBMCs. V and J are TRBV18 and TRBJ2-1; 11 nucleotides align to TRBD2. The CDR3 spells CASSPGLAVEQFF. CDR3 in DNA: TGTGCCAGCTCACCGGGACTAGCGGTTGAGCAGTTCTTC.